What follows are 20 T cell receptor beta chains derived from one specimen sequenced in a study of glioma-infiltrating T cells after dendritic cell vaccination. TCRdb's table, derived via immunoSEQ multiplex PCR, lists solely in-frame clones and lacks some. The sample contains 85,000 to 110,000 clones, roughly 76% of which appear only once. Source: blood, taken before dendritic cell vaccination. The receptors originated from a human donor with glioblastoma.

The V call is TRBV4-1, the J call TRBJ2-3; TRBD1 matches at 7 bases. With V trimmed by 8 bases and J by 1 base, 9 bases remained unmatched. The CDR3 runs 15 residues. Germline values: CDR1 MGHRA, CDR2 YSYEKL. CDR3 sequence (DNA): TGCGCCAGCGCCCTCGGGACAGATGGCACAGATACGCAGTATTTT. It specifies CASALGTDGTDTQYF.

The sample holds a few counts of this clone. The chain combines TRBV7-9 with TRBJ1-6; D may be TRBD1 (5 bases). Germline values: CDR1 SEHNR, CDR2 FQNEAQ (reference sequence). This CDR3 region has 16 residues. Between the trimmed V and J ends, which lost 1 base and 2 bases, there was a span of 9 bases. The CDR3 spells CASSLEQDPYNSPLHF. CDR3 sequence (DNA): TGTGCCAGCAGCTTAGAACAGGACCCCTATAATTCACCCCTCCACTTT.

The chain joins TRBV6-5 to TRBJ2-5; the D gene is possibly TRBD1 (5 bases). This CDR3 comprises 14 residues. From germline, CDR1 is MNHEY and CDR2 SVGAGI. V lost 2 bases to trimming and J lost 1 base, with 8 bases between them. This CDR3 reads CASSYNGAQETQYF. The CDR3 DNA is TGTGCCAGCAGTTACAATGGGGCCCAAGAGACCCAGTACTTC.

This clone was seen a few times. The chain links TRBV11-3 to TRBJ2-5; 8 nucleotides agree with TRBD1. The CDR3 is 17 amino acids. Germline assignment: CDR1 SGHNT and CDR2 YENEEA. V dropped 4 bases and J dropped 4; count of bases not matched to a gene: 14. CDR3 sequence reads: CASSSPGVAGGLETQYF. The CDR3 coding sequence is TGTGCCAGCAGCTCCCCCGGAGTAGCAGGGGGCCTAGAGACCCAGTACTTC.

This clone was observed once. This sequence joins TRBV18 and TRBJ2-5; TRBD1 aligns across 8 bases. This CDR3 region has 16 residues. V shed 5 bases and J 4 bases; nucleotides not matched to a gene: 12. Germline loops: CDR1 KGHSH, CDR2 LQKENI. Written as DNA, the CDR3 is TGTGCCAGCTCAATAACCGACAGGGGCAGTGGAGAGACCCAGTACTTC. It yields the protein CASSITDRGSGETQYF.

The V gene is TRBV12-5, the J gene TRBJ2-2; D might be TRBD1 (6 bases). In germline, CDR1 is LGHNT, CDR2 FRNRAP. V dropped 1 base and J dropped 5 bases, with 8 bases sitting between them. This CDR3 region has 14 residues. CDR3 bases: TGTGCTAGTGGTTTGGGGACAGTTACCGGGGAGCTGTTTTTT. Amino acid sequence: CASGLGTVTGELFF.

The chain is built from TRBV11-3 and TRBJ2-7, with D perhaps matching TRBD1 (5 bases). The CDR3 has 13 residues. The V gene lost 1 base and the J gene lost 3 bases, with 7 bases spanning the gap. The germline V gene has CDR1 SGHNT and CDR2 YENEEA. The CDR3 region has the DNA TGTGCCAGCAGCTTAGGGGGCGGCTACGAGCAGTACTTC. Protein sequence: CASSLGGGYEQYF.

The chain recombines TRBV23-1 with TRBJ2-1; 12 bases line up with TRBD1. TRBV23-1 is annotated as an ORF whose role is uncertain. CDR3 length: 19 residues. Trimming removed 0 bases from V and 4 bases from J; junction bases left unmatched: 10. Written as DNA, the CDR3 is TGCGCCAGCAGTCAATCTTTCGTCGGGACAGGGGGCGGTTACAATGAGCAGTTCTTC. It is translated as CASSQSFVGTGGGYNEQFF.

This rearrangement joins TRBV28 to TRBJ2-1; D remains unclear. V lost 8 bases, J lost 1 base, and 6 bases lay in between. CDR1 is MDHEN and CDR2 is SYDVKM in the germline V gene. This CDR3 has 12 residues. The CDR3 reads CASPNSYNEQFF. The CDR3 DNA reads as TGTGCCAGCCCCAATTCCTACAATGAGCAGTTCTTC.

The J gene is TRBJ2-2, the V gene TRBV6-5; a possible D gene is TRBD2 (5 bases). CDR1 is MNHEY, CDR2 SVGAGI, per germline. This CDR3 is built from 14 residues. V was trimmed by 7 bases and J by 3 bases, leaving 12 bases between them. The DNA of the CDR3 is TGTGCCAGCAACCCCGCGCGGGACACCGGGGAGCTGTTTTTT. As protein: CASNPARDTGELFF.

This clone appeared a few times. CDR3 nucleotide sequence: TGTGCCAGCAGCTCCGGGACAGGGCCGAGGAAACTGTTTTTT. This sequence encodes CASSSGTGPRKLFF. This chain connects TRBV5-6 to TRBJ1-4; 9 bases map to TRBD1. After removal of 3 bases from V and 11 bases from J, the junction contained 8 bases not matched to a gene. Germline V lookup: CDR1 SGHDT, CDR2 YYEEEE. This CDR3 is built from 14 residues.

The chain combines TRBV6-1 with TRBJ2-7, with D possibly matching TRBD2 (5 bases). Trimming removed 4 bases at V and 6 bases at J, with 10 bases between. From germline, CDR1 is MNHNS and CDR2 SASEGT. The CDR3 is 12 residues long. This CDR3 is CASSVSRGEQYF. The DNA for the CDR3 is TGTGCCAGCAGTGTAAGTCGGGGCGAGCAGTACTTC.

The gene calls are TRBV7-2 and TRBJ1-5; 7 bases are a match to TRBD1. The J segment lost 4 bases and the V segment lost 5 bases, leaving 2 bases of the junction unmatched. The germline V gene encodes CDR1 SGHTA and CDR2 FQGNSA. The CDR3 sequence is 13 residues long. The CDR3 spells CASSLTGNQPQHF. CDR3 sequence (DNA): TGTGCCAGCAGCCTGACAGGGAATCAGCCCCAGCATTTT.

The J gene is TRBJ2-5, the V gene TRBV7-9; TRBD1 matches at 9 bases. TRBJ2-7 matches the DNA end more closely, so the J call is doubtful. The CDR3 loop spans 15 amino acids. Germline assignment: CDR1 SEHNR and CDR2 FQNEAQ (reference sequence). Written as DNA, the CDR3 is TGTGCCAGCAGCTTCTGGGCGACAGGGGGAGACGAGCAGTACTTC. Its protein product is CASSFWATGGDEQYF.

J is TRBJ1-1 and V is TRBV13, with a weak D call TRBD1 (5 bases). The length of the CDR3 is 14 residues. The germline gives CDR1 PRHDT, CDR2 FYEKMQ (reference sequence). The V end lost 6 bases, the J end lost 1 base, and 12 bases lay between the germline ends. Written as DNA, the CDR3 is TGTGCCAGCAGTGATGGGCAGGGGAACACTGAAGCTTTCTTT. Its protein is CASSDGQGNTEAFF.

The chain uses TRBV7-9 and TRBJ1-6; perhaps TRBD1 as D (5 bases). This CDR3 has 14 amino acids. CDR1 and CDR2 from the germline V gene are SEHNR and FQNEAQ (reference sequence). Trimming took 3 bases from V and 15 from J, leaving 18 bases between them. The CDR3 is CASSLNRGPTFLHF. The CDR3 DNA follows: TGTGCCAGCAGCTTGAATAGGGGCCCCACTTTCCTCCACTTT.

This clone was observed a handful of times. This rearrangement joins TRBV11-2 to TRBJ2-7, with D possibly being TRBD1 (5 bases). The length of the CDR3 is 15 residues. In germline, CDR1 is SGHAT, CDR2 FQNNGV. The V end was cut by 2 bases, the J end by 4 bases, with 15 bases between. DNA of the CDR3: TGTGCCAGCAGCTTATCGGCAGGGATTTATTACGAGCAGTACTTC. It translates to CASSLSAGIYYEQYF.

The chain employs TRBV9 and TRBJ2-2, with D possibly TRBD2 on 6 matching bases. Trimming stripped 3 bases from V and 6 bases from J, with 9 bases between. The CDR3 consists of 13 residues. Germline V gene sequence: CDR1 SGDLS, CDR2 YYNGEE. CDR3: CASSASVSGELFF. As DNA, the CDR3 is TGTGCCAGCAGCGCTAGCGTTTCCGGGGAGCTGTTTTTT.

V is TRBV7-9 and J is TRBJ2-5; 7 nucleotides align to TRBD2. After removal of 5 bases from V and 0 bases from J, the junction contained 6 bases not matched to a gene. Germline CDR1 and CDR2: SEHNR and FQNEAQ (reference sequence). The CDR3 runs to 15 residues. CDR3 DNA sequence: TGTGCCAGCAGCCGGCCGGGGGGAAACCAAGAGACCCAGTACTTC. Translating it yields CASSRPGGNQETQYF.

The rearrangement uses TRBV30 and TRBJ2-5, with D possibly TRBD1 on 6 matching bases. Matching the DNA end better, TRBJ2-7 makes the J call doubtful. Germline lookup yields CDR1 GTSNPN and CDR2 SVGIG (reference sequence). The CDR3 consists of 13 residues. The CDR3 is CAWSFGQWGEQYF. The CDR3 DNA follows: TGTGCCTGGAGTTTTGGACAGTGGGGCGAGCAGTACTTC.